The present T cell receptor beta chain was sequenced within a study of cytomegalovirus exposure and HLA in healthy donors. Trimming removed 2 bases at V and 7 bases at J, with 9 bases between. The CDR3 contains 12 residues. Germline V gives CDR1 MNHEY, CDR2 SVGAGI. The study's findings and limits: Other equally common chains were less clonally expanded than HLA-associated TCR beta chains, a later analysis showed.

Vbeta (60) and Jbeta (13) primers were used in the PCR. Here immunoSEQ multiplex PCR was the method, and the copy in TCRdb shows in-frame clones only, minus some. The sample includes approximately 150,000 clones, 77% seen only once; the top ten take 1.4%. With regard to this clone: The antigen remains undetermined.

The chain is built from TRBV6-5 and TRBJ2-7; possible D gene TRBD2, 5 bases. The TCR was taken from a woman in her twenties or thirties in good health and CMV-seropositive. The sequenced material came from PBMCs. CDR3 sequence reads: CASSYLSGEQYF. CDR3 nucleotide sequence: TGTGCCAGCAGTTACCTTTCGGGGGAGCAGTACTTC.